These 14 T cell receptor beta chains were all obtained from the same sample, sequenced in a study of T cell changes during pregnancy in multiple sclerosis. Sequencing was performed with immunoSEQ multiplex PCR; in TCRdb, only in-frame clones are kept and a portion is missing. The sample shows about 59,000 clones, around 92% of them seen only once. Sequencing used peripheral blood, obtained in the second trimester of pregnancy. Source of these receptors: a female donor in good health, enrolled as a control in a pregnancy study.

V and J are TRBV18 and TRBJ1-3, with 10 positions matching TRBD1. The CDR3 has 16 amino acids. Trimming removed 3 bases from V and 3 bases from J; junction bases left unmatched: 5. Germline V gene data show CDR1 as KGHSH and CDR2 as LQKENI. CDR3 in DNA: TGTGCCAGCTCACCGTACGGGACAGGGGATGGAAACACCATATATTTT. Its translation is CASSPYGTGDGNTIYF.

The sample holds one count of this clone. This chain links TRBV9 with TRBJ2-2; D not resolved. Germline CDR1 reads SGDLS; CDR2 reads YYNGEE. Between the trimmed V and J ends, which lost 4 bases and 3 bases, there was a span of 13 bases. This CDR3 contains 15 residues. The CDR3 loop reads CASSPQPDYTGELFF. The DNA of the CDR3 is TGTGCCAGCAGCCCCCAACCCGACTACACCGGGGAGCTGTTTTTT.

V and J are TRBV5-6 and TRBJ2-7; a possible D gene is TRBD1 (5 bases). The germline V gene encodes CDR1 SGHDT and CDR2 YYEEEE. The length of the CDR3 is 15 residues. The germline V and J ends were trimmed by 2 bases and 6 bases, with 18 bases remaining between them. CDR3 region: CASSFLGQGRSEQYF. DNA of the CDR3: TGTGCCAGCAGCTTCCTAGGACAAGGCCGATCCGAGCAGTACTTC.

In this sample, this clone turned up once. The V call is TRBV11-2, the J call TRBJ2-3, with 14 bases identical to TRBD2. Germline V lookup: CDR1 SGHAT, CDR2 FQNNGV. The CDR3 spans 17 residues. The J segment lost 3 bases and the V segment lost 5 bases, leaving 7 bases of the junction unmatched. The CDR3, as DNA: TGTGCCAGCAGCCTACGGACTAGCGGGGGGTTTACAGATACGCAGTATTTT. This gives the protein CASSLRTSGGFTDTQYF.

This chain links TRBV18 with TRBJ2-5; tentative D call: TRBD1 (6 bases). This CDR3 region has 13 residues. The V and J ends lost 3 bases and 5 bases respectively, with 10 bases between them. From germline, CDR1 is KGHSH and CDR2 LQKENI. In nucleotides, the CDR3 is TGTGCCAGCTCACCCGGGACATTGGAGACCCAGTACTTC. Protein sequence: CASSPGTLETQYF.

The rearrangement links TRBV27 to TRBJ2-2, with 10 bases lining up with TRBD2. The V segment lost 3 bases and the J segment 5 bases; nucleotides outside the gene matches: 6. Germline CDR1 reads MNHEY; CDR2 reads SMNVEV (reference sequence). The CDR3 consists of 16 residues. CDR3 protein: CASSFWLAGVTGELFF. The CDR3 coding sequence is TGTGCCAGCAGTTTCTGGCTAGCGGGAGTAACCGGGGAGCTGTTTTTT.

The gene calls are TRBV10-3 and TRBJ2-7; possible D gene TRBD2, 5 bases. In germline, CDR1 is ENHRY, CDR2 SYGVKD. Trimming cost V 4 bases and J 0 bases, with 19 bases left between them. This CDR3 spans 17 amino acids. As DNA, the CDR3 is TGTGCCATCAGTGTGGGGAGTGAGGGTCCCAGCTCCTACGAGCAGTACTTC. This encodes CAISVGSEGPSSYEQYF.

V gene TRBV28 combines with J gene TRBJ1-1; D perhaps matches TRBD1 (5 bases). The ends were cut back, 2 bases at V and 1 base at J, with 11 bases in the middle. CDR1 and CDR2 from the germline V gene are MDHEN and SYDVKM. The CDR3 spans 15 residues. The CDR3 reads CASSLGGSWNTEAFF. The CDR3 nucleotides read TGTGCCAGCAGTTTAGGGGGGAGCTGGAACACTGAAGCTTTCTTT.

The rearrangement uses TRBV18 and TRBJ1-1; D remains ambiguous. The germline V gene has CDR1 KGHSH and CDR2 LQKENI. CDR3 length: 14 amino acids. V was pared by 3 bases and J by 1 base, with 9 bases between. This chain's CDR3 is CASSPRYPNTEAFF. CDR3 sequence (DNA): TGTGCCAGCTCACCGAGGTACCCGAACACTGAAGCTTTCTTT.

The chain links TRBV15 to TRBJ2-1, with 8 nucleotides matching TRBD1. Germline V lookup: CDR1 LNHNV, CDR2 YYDKDF (reference sequence). V was pared by 4 bases and J by 10 bases, with 9 bases of the junction left unmatched. The CDR3 has 14 residues. The CDR3 here is CATSKKGQADEQFF. The CDR3 DNA follows: TGTGCCACCAGCAAGAAGGGACAGGCGGACGAGCAGTTCTTC.

The rearrangement uses TRBV25-1 and TRBJ2-5; TRBD2 matches 10 bases. Per the germline V gene, CDR1 is MGHDK and CDR2 is SYGVNS. V was clipped by 3 bases and J by 1 base; unmatched bases: 2. CDR3 length: 15 amino acids. CDR3 bases: TGTGCCAGCAGTGAGCGGACTAGCGGCCAAGAGACCCAGTACTTC. This encodes CASSERTSGQETQYF.

The chain employs TRBV5-1 and TRBJ1-1, with D possibly being TRBD1 (6 bases). V was trimmed by 4 bases and J by 5 bases, leaving 15 bases between them. The CDR3 consists of 14 residues. Germline loops: CDR1 SGHRS, CDR2 YFSETQ. For the CDR3, the DNA is TGCGCCAGCAGCGAGTCCCAGGGGCAAACTGAAGCTTTCTTT. This gives the protein CASSESQGQTEAFF.

The chain uses TRBV2 and TRBJ1-5; TRBD1 matches at 7 bases. CDR1 and CDR2 from the germline V gene are SNHLY and FYNNEI. J was trimmed by 4 bases and V by 8 bases; bases with no gene match: 8. There are 14 residues in the CDR3. The CDR3 coding sequence is TGTGCCAGCTCTACGACAGGGAAAAATCAGCCCCAGCATTTT. This codes for CASSTTGKNQPQHF.

The chain links TRBV18 to TRBJ1-2, with D maybe TRBD1 (5 bases). Trimming removed 3 bases at V and 2 bases at J, with 7 bases between. This CDR3 is built from 13 residues. Germline lookup yields CDR1 KGHSH and CDR2 LQKENI. The chain's CDR3 is CASSPRGNYGYTF. CDR3 in DNA: TGTGCCAGCTCACCGCGGGGGAACTATGGCTACACCTTC. Variable domain in full (rest from reference TRBV18 and TRBJ1-2): NAGVMQNPRHLVRRRGQEARLRCSPMKGHSHVYWYRQLPEEGLKFMVYLQKENIIDESGMPKERFSAEFPKEGPSILRIQQVVRGDSAAYFCASSPRGNYGYTFGSGTRLTVV.